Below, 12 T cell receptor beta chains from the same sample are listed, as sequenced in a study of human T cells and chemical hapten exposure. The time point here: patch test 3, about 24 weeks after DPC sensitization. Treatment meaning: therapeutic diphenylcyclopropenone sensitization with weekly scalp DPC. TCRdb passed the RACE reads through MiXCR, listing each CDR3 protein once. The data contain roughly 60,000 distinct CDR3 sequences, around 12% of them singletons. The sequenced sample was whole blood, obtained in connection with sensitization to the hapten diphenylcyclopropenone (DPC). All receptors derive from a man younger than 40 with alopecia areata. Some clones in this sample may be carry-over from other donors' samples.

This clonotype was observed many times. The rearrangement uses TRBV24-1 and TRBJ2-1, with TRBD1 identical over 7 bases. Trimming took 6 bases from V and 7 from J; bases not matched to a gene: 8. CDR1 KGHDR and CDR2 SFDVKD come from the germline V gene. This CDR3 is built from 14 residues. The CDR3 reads CATSQGGAGNEQFF. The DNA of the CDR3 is TGTGCCACCAGTCAAGGGGGCGCTGGAAATGAGCAGTTCTTC.

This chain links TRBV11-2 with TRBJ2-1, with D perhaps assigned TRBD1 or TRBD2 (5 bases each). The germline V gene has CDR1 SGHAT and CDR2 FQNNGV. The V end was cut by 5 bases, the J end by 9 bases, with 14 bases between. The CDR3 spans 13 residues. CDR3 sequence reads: CASSPQGDLEQFF. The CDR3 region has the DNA TGTGCCAGCAGCCCCCAGGGAGATCTTGAGCAGTTCTTC.

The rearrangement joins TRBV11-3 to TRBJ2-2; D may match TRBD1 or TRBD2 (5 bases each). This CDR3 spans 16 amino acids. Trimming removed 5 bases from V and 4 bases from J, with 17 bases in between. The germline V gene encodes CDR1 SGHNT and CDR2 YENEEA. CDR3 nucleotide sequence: TGTGCCAGCAGCCCCCGCTCGGGACCCCGCACCGGGGAGCTGTTTTTT. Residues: CASSPRSGPRTGELFF.

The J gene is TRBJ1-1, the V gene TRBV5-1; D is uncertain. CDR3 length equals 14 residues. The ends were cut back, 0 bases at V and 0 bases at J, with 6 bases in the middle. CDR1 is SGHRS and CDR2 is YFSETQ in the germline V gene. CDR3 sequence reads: CASSLEPMNTEAFF. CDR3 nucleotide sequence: TGCGCCAGCAGCTTGGAGCCGATGAACACTGAAGCTTTCTTT.

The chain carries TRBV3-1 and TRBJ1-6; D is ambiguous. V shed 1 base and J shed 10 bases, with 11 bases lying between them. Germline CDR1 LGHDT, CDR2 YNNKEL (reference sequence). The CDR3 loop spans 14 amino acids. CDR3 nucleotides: TGTGCCAGCAGCCAAGGGAGTAGCGGATCACCCCTCCACTTT. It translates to CASSQGSSGSPLHF.

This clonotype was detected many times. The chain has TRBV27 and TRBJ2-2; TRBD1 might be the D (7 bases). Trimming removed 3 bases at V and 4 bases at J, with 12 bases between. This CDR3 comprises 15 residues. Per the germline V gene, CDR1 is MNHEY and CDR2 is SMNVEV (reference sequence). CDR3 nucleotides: TGTGCCAGCAGTTTGGGCAGGGGGGCCACCGGGGAGCTGTTTTTT. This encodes CASSLGRGATGELFF.

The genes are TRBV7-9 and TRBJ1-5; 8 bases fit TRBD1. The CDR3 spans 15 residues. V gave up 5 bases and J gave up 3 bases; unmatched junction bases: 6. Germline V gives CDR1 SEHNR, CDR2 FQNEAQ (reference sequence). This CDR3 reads CASSRDRGFNQPQHF. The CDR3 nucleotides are TGTGCCAGCAGCCGCGACAGGGGATTCAATCAGCCCCAGCATTTT.

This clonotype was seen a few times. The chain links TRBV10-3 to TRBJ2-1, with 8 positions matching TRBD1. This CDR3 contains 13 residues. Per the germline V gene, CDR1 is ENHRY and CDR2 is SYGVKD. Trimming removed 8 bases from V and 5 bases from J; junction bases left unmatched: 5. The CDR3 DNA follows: TGTGCCATCGGCAGGGGGCTTGACAATGAGCAGTTCTTC. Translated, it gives CAIGRGLDNEQFF.

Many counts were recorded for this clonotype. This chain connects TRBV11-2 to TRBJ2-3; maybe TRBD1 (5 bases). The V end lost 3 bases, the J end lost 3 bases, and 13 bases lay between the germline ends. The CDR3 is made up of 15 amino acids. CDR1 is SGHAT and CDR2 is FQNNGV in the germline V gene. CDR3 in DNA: TGTGCCAGCAGCTTCATGAAAGGGGTTACAGATACGCAGTATTTT. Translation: CASSFMKGVTDTQYF.

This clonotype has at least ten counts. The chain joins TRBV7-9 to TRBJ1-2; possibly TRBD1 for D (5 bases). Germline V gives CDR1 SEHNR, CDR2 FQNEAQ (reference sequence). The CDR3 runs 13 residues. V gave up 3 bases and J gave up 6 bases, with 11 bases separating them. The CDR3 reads CASSFDSGDGYTF. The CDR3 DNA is TGTGCCAGCAGCTTCGACAGCGGGGATGGCTACACCTTC.

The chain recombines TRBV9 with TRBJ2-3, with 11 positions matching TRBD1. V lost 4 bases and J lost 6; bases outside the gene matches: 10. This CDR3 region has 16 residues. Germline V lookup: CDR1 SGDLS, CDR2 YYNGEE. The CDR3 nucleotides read TGTGCCAGCAGCCCCCGGGGGACAGGGGGACAGGATACGCAGTATTTT. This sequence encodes CASSPRGTGGQDTQYF. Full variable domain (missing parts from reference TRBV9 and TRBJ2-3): DSGVTQTPKHLITATGQRVTLRCSPRSGDLSVYWYQQSLDQGLQFLIQYYNGEERAKGNILERFSAQQFPDLHSELNLSSLELGDSALYFCASSPRGTGGQDTQYFGPGTRLTVL.

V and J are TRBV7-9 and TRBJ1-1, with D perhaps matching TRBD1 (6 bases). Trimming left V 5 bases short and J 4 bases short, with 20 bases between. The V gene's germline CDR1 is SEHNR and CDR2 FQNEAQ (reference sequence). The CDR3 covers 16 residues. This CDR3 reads CASSPYRGARGTEAFF. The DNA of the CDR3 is TGTGCCAGCAGCCCATATAGGGGGGCTAGAGGCACTGAAGCTTTCTTT.